The clone carrying this T cell receptor beta chain was counted between two and nine times. Its antigen is unidentified. The CDR3 is 15 residues long. Deletions cut 2 bases from V and 2 bases from J, with 13 bases between. Germline V gene lookup returns CDR1 MDHEN and CDR2 SYDVKM. TCRdb re-called the reads through MiXCR, storing one row per CDR3 protein. In the table there are some 600,000 distinct CDR3 sequences, approximately 24% of which are singletons. This specimen belongs to a study of T cell repertoires in cytomegalovirus infection. The overall study: CMV infection and matching HLA type were both indicated by public TCR beta signatures. Study findings and constraints: There were HLA-C-restricted CMV-specific TCR beta clonotypes dominating the ex vivo response. Totalled public TCR beta family frequency picked out people who carried CMV plus the relevant HLA.

This TCR was sampled from a human donor in good health (CMV status not recorded). Some clones in this sample may be carry-over from other donors' samples. Sequenced: CD8+ T cells from PBMCs. This chain connects TRBV28 to TRBJ2-7, with D perhaps being TRBD1 or TRBD2 (5 bases each). Here the CDR3 reads CASSLGDHSAYEQYV. The CDR3 nucleotides read TGTGCCAGCAGTTTAGGGGACCACTCCGCCTACGAGCAGTACGTC.